Each of the 14 T cell receptor beta chains below was sequenced from the same sample in a study of T-cell reconstitution after alpha-beta-depleted transplantation in children. For TCRbeta, the library was prepared with unique molecular identifiers. TCRdb used MiXCR to reprocess the PCR reads, holding one entry per CDR3 protein. Among around 600,000 distinct CDR3 sequences listed, roughly a tenth were seen once. The sequenced sample was PBMCs from the stem cell graft donor, obtained from the stem cell graft. These receptors were collected from a human donor who donated a stem cell graft to a child with acute myeloid leukemia.

This clonotype was counted a few times. The chain is built from TRBV15 and TRBJ2-1, with 12 bases matching TRBD2. The trim removed 6 bases at V and 3 bases at J, leaving 6 bases unmatched. Germline CDR1 reads LNHNV; CDR2 reads YYDKDF (reference sequence). The CDR3 runs to 16 residues. In nucleotides, the CDR3 is TGTGCCACCAGTCTAACTAGCGGGAGGAACTACAATGAGCAGTTCTTC. The encoded protein is CATSLTSGRNYNEQFF.

There are many counts of this clonotype. The chain uses TRBV6-1 and TRBJ2-7; 7 bases are shared with TRBD2. Germline V gene data show CDR1 as MNHNS and CDR2 as SASEGT. This CDR3 is built from 15 residues. Trimming removed 3 bases from V and 1 base from J; junction bases left unmatched: 6. CDR3 nucleotides: TGTGCCAGCAGTGACCTCGCAGCGGGATCCTACGAGCAGTACTTC. This sequence encodes CASSDLAAGSYEQYF.

This clonotype came up a few times. This chain joins TRBV7-3 and TRBJ2-1, with TRBD2 as a possible D gene (5 bases). The germline CDR1 and CDR2 sequences are SGHTA and FQGTGA. This CDR3 is built from 16 residues. The germline V and J ends were trimmed by 4 bases and 0 bases, with 13 bases remaining between them. The CDR3 DNA follows: TGTGCCAGCAGCTCTCGGACTTCAAGCTCCTACAATGAGCAGTTCTTC. This codes for CASSSRTSSSYNEQFF.

The chain couples TRBV6-2 or TRBV6-3 to TRBJ2-1; D tentatively fits TRBD1 or TRBD2 (6 bases each). The CDR3 runs to 13 residues. V lost 7 bases, J lost 7 bases, and 14 bases lay in between. The V gene's germline CDR1 is MNHEY and CDR2 SVGEGT. The CDR3 sequence: CASTIGGGNEQFF. As DNA, the CDR3 is TGTGCCAGCACTATAGGAGGGGGGAATGAGCAGTTCTTC.

The rearrangement joins TRBV6-1 to TRBJ1-4, with D maybe TRBD1 (6 bases). V lost 4 bases, J lost 0 bases, and 9 bases lay in between. Germline CDR1 MNHNS, CDR2 SASEGT. This CDR3 comprises 15 residues. CDR3 in amino acids: CASSAQGTTNEKLFF. DNA for the CDR3: TGTGCCAGCAGTGCCCAGGGGACAACTAATGAAAAACTGTTTTTT.

The chain couples TRBV9 to TRBJ2-7; D remains ambiguous. The CDR3 covers 11 residues. The germline V and J ends were trimmed by 4 bases and 5 bases, with 7 bases remaining between them. The germline V gene has CDR1 SGDLS and CDR2 YYNGEE. The CDR3 bases are TGTGCCAGCAGCTCCAAACACGAGCAGTACTTC. Encoded protein: CASSSKHEQYF.

This clonotype came up many times. J is TRBJ2-7 and V is TRBV5-1, with D maybe TRBD1 (6 bases). This CDR3 contains 14 residues. Deletions cut 3 bases from V and 6 bases from J, with 16 bases between. The germline V gene encodes CDR1 SGHRS and CDR2 YFSETQ. CDR3 sequence: CASSSELGAGEQYF. DNA of the CDR3: TGCGCCAGCAGCTCTGAGCTGGGGGCAGGCGAGCAGTACTTC.

This clonotype occurred many times. This rearrangement joins TRBV6-2 or TRBV6-3 to TRBJ2-1; D is unresolved. Germline V gene data show CDR1 as MNHEY and CDR2 as SVGEGT. Trimming pared 7 bases from V and 0 bases from J, leaving 7 bases between. CDR3 length equals 13 residues. CDR3 loop: CASMADSYNEQFF. The CDR3 bases are TGTGCCAGCATGGCGGACTCCTACAATGAGCAGTTCTTC.

This clonotype was seen a handful of times. The chain is built from TRBV20-1 and TRBJ1-3, with a weak D call TRBD1 (5 bases). The V end lost 5 bases, the J end lost 4 bases, and 18 bases lay between the germline ends. The CDR3 consists of 15 residues. Germline CDR1 and CDR2: DFQATT and SNEGSKA (reference sequence). The CDR3 DNA sequence: TGCAGTGCTTCCCGGGTCGGGGGAGCCGGAAACACCATATATTTT. Amino acids: CSASRVGGAGNTIYF.

This clonotype was seen repeatedly, ten times or more. The J gene is TRBJ2-1, the V gene TRBV6-2 or TRBV6-3; D not resolved. The V gene lost 2 bases and the J gene lost 4 bases, with 21 bases spanning the gap. Germline CDR1 and CDR2: MNHEY and SVGEGT. This CDR3 contains 18 residues. The CDR3 loop is CASSYNPRGLYVYNEQFF. CDR3 sequence (DNA): TGTGCCAGCAGTTACAACCCCCGAGGCCTTTATGTTTACAATGAGCAGTTCTTC.

This clonotype was counted a few times. The chain links TRBV29-1 to TRBJ1-2; TRBD1 matches 7 bases. Germline loops: CDR1 SQVTM, CDR2 ANQGSEA. This CDR3 comprises 16 residues. V was clipped by 3 bases and J by 7 bases; unmatched bases: 17. CDR3 residues: CSVDLKAAQGDGGYTF. The CDR3 coding sequence is TGCAGCGTTGACCTAAAGGCGGCGCAGGGGGATGGTGGCTACACCTTC.

The sample holds many counts of this clonotype. The V and J genes are TRBV19 and TRBJ2-1; D may be TRBD1 or TRBD2 (6 bases each). V was trimmed by 11 bases and J by 7 bases, leaving 15 bases between them. CDR3 length equals 12 residues. Germline CDR1 and CDR2: LNHDA and SQIVND (reference sequence). The CDR3 nucleotides are TGTGCCCCGGGAGCGAGGGGGAATGAGCAGTTCTTC. This encodes CAPGARGNEQFF.

This clonotype was seen only a few times. The chain couples TRBV6-5 to TRBJ2-7, with a possible D match to TRBD2 (6 bases). This CDR3 has 14 residues. Per the germline V gene, CDR1 is MNHEY and CDR2 is SVGAGI. V was pared by 0 bases and J by 3 bases, with 9 bases between. CDR3 coding DNA: TGTGCCAGCAGTTACTCAGCGGGCAACTACGAGCAGTACTTC. It encodes CASSYSAGNYEQYF.

A few counts support this clonotype. J is TRBJ2-1 and V is TRBV9, with D maybe TRBD2 (6 bases). This CDR3 has 15 residues. The germline CDR1 and CDR2 sequences are SGDLS and YYNGEE. Trimming stripped 4 bases from V and 5 bases from J, with 16 bases between. CDR3 in DNA: TGTGCCAGCAGCCGGACCCCGGGACTCCACAATGAGCAGTTCTTC. Translated: CASSRTPGLHNEQFF.